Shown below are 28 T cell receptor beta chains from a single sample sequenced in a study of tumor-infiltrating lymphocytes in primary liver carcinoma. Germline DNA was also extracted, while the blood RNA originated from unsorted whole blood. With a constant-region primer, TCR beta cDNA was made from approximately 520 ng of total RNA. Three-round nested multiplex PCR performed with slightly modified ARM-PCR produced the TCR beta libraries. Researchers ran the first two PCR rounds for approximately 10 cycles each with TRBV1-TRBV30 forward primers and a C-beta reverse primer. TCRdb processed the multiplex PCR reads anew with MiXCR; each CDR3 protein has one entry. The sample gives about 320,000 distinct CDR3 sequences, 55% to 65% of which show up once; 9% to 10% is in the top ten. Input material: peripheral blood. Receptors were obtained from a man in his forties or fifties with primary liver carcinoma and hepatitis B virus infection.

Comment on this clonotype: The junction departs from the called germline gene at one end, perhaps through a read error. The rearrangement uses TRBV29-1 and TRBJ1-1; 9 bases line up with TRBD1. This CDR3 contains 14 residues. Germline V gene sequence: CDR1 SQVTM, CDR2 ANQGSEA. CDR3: CGVEEGTGTPEAFF. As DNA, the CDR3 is TGCGGCGTTGAAGAGGGGACAGGGACCCCTGAAGCCTTCTTT.

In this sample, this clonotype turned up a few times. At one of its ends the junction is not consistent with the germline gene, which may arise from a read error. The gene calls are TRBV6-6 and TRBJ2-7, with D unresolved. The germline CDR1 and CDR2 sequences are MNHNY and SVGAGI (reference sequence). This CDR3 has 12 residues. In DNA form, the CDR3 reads TGTGCCAGCAGTCACTCGACCTACGAGCAGTACTTC. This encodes CASSHSTYEQYF.

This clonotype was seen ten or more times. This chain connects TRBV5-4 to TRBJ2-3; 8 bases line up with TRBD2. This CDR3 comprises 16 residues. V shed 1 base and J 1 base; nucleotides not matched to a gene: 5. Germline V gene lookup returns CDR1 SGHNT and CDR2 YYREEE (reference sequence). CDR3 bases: TGTGCCAGCAGCTTGTTCCGGGGGGGAGGCACAGATACGCAGTATTTT. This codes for CASSLFRGGGTDTQYF. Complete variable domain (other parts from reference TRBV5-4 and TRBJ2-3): ETGVTQSPTHLIKTRGQQVTLRCSSQSGHNTVSWYQQALGQGPQFIFQYYREEENGRGNFPPRFSGLQFPNYSSELNVNALELDDSALYLCASSLFRGGGTDTQYFGPGTRLTVL.

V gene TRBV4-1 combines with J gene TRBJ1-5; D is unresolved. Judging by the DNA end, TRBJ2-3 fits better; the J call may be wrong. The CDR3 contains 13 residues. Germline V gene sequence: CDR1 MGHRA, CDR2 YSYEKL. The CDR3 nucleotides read TGCGCCAGCAGCCAAGTTCTCGACCAGCCCCAGTATTTT. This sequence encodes CASSQVLDQPQYF.

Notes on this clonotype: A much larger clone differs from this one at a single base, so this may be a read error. The DNA of the CDR3 is TGTGCCAGCGCTATGGGTACAACTAATGAAAAACTGTTTTTT. This encodes CASAMGTTNEKLFF. The chain joins TRBV6-1 to TRBJ1-4; D not certain. The length of the CDR3 is 14 residues. Trimming removed 8 bases from V and 0 bases from J, with 10 bases in between. CDR1 MNHNS and CDR2 SASEGT come from the germline V gene.

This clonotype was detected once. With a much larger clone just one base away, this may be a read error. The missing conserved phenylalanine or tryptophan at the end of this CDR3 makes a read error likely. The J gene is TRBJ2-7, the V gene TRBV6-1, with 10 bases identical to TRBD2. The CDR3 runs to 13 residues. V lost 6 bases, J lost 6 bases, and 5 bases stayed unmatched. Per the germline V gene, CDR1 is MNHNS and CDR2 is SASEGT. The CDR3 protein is CASRGLARSEQYI. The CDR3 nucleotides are TGTGCCAGCAGGGGACTAGCGAGGAGCGAGCAGTACATC.

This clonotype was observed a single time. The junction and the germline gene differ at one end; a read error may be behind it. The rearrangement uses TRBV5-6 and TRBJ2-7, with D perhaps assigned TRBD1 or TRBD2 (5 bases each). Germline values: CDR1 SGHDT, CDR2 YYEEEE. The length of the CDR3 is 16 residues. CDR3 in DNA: TGTGCCAGCAGCTTGGATCGGGGACCAAGGGGTGTAGAGCGGTACTTC. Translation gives CASSLDRGPRGVERYF.

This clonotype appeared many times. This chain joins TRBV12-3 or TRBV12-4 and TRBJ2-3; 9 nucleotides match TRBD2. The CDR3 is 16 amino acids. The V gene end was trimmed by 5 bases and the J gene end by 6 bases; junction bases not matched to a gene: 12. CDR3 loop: CASSRRVAGEGDTQYF. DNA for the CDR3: TGTGCCAGCAGTCGCAGGGTAGCGGGAGAGGGGGATACGCAGTATTTT.

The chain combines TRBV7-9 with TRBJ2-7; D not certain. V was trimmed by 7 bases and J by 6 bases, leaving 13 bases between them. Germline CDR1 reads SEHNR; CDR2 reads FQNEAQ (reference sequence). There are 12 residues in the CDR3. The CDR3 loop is CASNRTWTEQYF. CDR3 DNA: TGTGCCAGCAACCGCACATGGACCGAGCAGTACTTC.

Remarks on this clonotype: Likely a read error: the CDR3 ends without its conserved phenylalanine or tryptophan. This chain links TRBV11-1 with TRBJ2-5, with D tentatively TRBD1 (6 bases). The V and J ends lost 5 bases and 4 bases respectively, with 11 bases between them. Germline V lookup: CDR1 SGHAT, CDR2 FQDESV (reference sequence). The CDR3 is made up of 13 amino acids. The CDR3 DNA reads TGTGCCAGCAGCCGGGACACCCTAGAGACCCAGTACTTA. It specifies CASSRDTLETQYL.

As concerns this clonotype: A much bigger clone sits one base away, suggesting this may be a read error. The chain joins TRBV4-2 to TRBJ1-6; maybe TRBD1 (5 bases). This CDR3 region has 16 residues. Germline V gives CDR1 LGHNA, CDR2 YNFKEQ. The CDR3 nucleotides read TGTGCCAGCAGCCAAGATCCCGGGGCCCGGGGGGTGCCCCCCCACTTT. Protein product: CASSQDPGARGVPPHF.

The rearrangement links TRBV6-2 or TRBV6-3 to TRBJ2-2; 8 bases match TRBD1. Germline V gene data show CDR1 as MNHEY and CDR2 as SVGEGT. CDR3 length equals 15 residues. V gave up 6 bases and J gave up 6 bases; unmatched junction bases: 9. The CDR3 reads CASRGRTGPAGELFF. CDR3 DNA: TGTGCCAGCAGGGGGAGGACAGGGCCCGCCGGGGAGCTGTTTTTT.

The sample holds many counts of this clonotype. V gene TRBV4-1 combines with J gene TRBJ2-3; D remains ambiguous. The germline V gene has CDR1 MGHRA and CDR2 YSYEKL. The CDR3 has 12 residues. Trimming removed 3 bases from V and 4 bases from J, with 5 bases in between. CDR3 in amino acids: CASSHQSDTQYF. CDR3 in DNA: TGCGCCAGCAGCCACCAGTCAGATACGCAGTATTTT.

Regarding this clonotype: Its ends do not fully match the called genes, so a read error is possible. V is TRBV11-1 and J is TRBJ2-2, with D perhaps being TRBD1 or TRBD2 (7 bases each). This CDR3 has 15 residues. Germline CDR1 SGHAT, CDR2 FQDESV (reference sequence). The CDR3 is CAGSLVSGGTGGLFF. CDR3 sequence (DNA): TGTGCCGGCAGCTTAGTGTCAGGGGGGACCGGGGGGTTGTTTTTT. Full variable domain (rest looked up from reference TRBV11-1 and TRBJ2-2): EAEVAQSPRYKITEKSQAVAFWCDPISGHATLYWYRQILGQGPELLVQFQDESVVDDSQLPKDRFSAERLKGVDSTLKIQPAELGDSAMYLCAGSLVSGGTGGLFFGEGSRLTVL.

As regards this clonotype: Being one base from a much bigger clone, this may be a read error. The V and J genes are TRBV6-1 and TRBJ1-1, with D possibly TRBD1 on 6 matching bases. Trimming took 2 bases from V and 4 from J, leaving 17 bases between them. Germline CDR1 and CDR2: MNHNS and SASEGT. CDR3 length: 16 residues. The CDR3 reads CASSEIGGRKGTEAFF. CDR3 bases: TGTGCCAGCAGTGAAATCGGGGGGCGCAAGGGCACTGAAGCTTTCTTT.

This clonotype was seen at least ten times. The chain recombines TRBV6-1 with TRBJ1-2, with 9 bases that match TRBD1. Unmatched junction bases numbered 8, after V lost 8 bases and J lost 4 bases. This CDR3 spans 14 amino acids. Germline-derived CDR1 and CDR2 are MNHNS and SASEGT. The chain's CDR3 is CASGGTGRSYGYTF. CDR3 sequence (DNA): TGTGCCAGCGGTGGGACAGGGCGCTCCTATGGCTACACCTTC.

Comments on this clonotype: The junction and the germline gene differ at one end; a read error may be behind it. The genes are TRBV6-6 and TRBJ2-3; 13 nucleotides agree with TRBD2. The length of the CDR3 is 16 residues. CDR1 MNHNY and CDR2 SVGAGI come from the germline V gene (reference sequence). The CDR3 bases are TGTGCCACTCGACTAGCGGGAGGTCCCCGCACAAATACGCAGTATTTT. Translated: CATRLAGGPRTNTQYF.

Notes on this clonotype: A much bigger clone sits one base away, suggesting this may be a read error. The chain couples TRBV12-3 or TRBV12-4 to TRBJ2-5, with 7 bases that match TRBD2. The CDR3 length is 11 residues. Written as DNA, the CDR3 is TGTGCCAGCAGGGCGGGAGAGACCCAGTGCTTC. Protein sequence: CASRAGETQCF.

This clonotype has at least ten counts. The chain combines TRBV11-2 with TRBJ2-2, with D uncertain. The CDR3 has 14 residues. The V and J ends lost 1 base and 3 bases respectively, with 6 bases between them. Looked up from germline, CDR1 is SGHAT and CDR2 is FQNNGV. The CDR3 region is CASSLGVHTGELFF. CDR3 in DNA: TGTGCCAGCAGCTTAGGGGTCCACACCGGGGAGCTGTTTTTT.

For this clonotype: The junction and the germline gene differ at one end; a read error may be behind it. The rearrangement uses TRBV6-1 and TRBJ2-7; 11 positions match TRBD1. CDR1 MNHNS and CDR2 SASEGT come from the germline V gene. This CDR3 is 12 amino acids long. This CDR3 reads CASRGQGDEKYF. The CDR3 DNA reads TGTGCCAGTAGGGGACAGGGGGACGAGAAGTACTTC.

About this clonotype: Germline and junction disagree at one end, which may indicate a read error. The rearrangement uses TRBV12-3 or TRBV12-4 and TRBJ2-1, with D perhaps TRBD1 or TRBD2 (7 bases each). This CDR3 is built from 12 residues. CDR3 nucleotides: TGTGCCAGCAACCCAGGGGGGGGACGGTGGGCCTTC. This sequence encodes CASNPGGGRWAF.

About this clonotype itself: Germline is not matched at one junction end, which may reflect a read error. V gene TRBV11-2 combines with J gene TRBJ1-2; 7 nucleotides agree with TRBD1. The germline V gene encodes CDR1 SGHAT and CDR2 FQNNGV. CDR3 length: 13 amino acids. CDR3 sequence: CASSRDRDYGYNF. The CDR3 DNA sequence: TGTGCCAGCAGCCGTGACAGGGACTATGGCTACAACTTC.

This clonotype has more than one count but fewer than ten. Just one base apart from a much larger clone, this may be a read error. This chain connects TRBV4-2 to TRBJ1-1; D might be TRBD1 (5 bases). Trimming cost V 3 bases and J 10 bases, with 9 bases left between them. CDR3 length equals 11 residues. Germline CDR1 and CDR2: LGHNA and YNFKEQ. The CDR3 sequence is CASSQGGSAFF. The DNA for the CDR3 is TGTGCCAGCAGCCAGGGGGGGTCAGCTTTCTTT.

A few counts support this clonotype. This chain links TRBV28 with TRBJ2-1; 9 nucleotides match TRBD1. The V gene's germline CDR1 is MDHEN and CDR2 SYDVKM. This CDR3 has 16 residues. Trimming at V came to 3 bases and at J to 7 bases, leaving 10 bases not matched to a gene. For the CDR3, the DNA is TGTGCCAGCAGTTTTCGGAGAGGACAGGGGACGAATGAGCAGTTCTTC. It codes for CASSFRRGQGTNEQFF.

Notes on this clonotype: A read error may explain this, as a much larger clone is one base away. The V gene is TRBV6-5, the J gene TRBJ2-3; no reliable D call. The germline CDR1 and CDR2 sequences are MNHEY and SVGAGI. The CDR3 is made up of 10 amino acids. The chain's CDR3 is CASGTDTRYF. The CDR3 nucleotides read TGTGCCAGCGGAACAGATACGCGGTATTTT.

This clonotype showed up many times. CDR3 in amino acids: CASSPGLAGTQETQYF. The DNA of the CDR3 is TGCGCCAGCAGCCCGGGACTAGCGGGTACCCAAGAGACCCAGTACTTC. The V call is TRBV4-3, the J call TRBJ2-5, with 12 bases identical to TRBD2. V shed 4 bases and J 1 base; nucleotides not matched to a gene: 4. The germline gives CDR1 LGHNA, CDR2 YSLEER. The CDR3 consists of 16 residues.

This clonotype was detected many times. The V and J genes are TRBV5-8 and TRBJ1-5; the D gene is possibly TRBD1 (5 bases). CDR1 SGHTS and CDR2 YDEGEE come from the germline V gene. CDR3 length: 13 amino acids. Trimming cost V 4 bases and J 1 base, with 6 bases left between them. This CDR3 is CASSRDSNQPQHF. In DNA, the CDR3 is TGTGCCAGCAGCCGGGACAGCAATCAGCCCCAGCATTTT.

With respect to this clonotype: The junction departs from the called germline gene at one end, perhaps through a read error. CDR3 amino acids: CANSQLVAGGTYADTQYF. The DNA of the CDR3 is TGTGCCAACAGCCAGTTGGTAGCGGGAGGCACCTACGCAGATACGCAGTATTTT. The rearrangement uses TRBV4-2 and TRBJ2-3, with TRBD2 matching 10 bases. CDR1 and CDR2 from the germline V gene are LGHNA and YNFKEQ. The CDR3 has 18 amino acids.